The clone carrying this T cell receptor (beta chain) came up a few times. Antigen: not known. The entry originates in a study of identical twins. Study findings and constraints: For cord blood, abundant beta clonotypes had fewer insertions, unlike memory repertoires, which showed none.

Trimming stripped 7 bases from V and 4 bases from J, with 11 bases between. CDR3 length: 13 amino acids. The V gene's germline CDR1 is LNHDA and CDR2 SQIVND (reference sequence). A universal primer site was added by template switching, and unique molecular identifiers were carried by the cDNA. From the 5' RACE reads, TCRdb called clonotypes with MiXCR, one entry per CDR3 protein. The repertoire holds roughly 690,000 distinct CDR3 sequences, with roughly 20% as singletons. In addition, the sample was reused for a study of T cells expressing NK-cell markers. That paper adds: With an anti-gamma-delta TCR antibody, sorting in several experiments was kept to alpha-beta TCR T cells.

This clonotype was obtained from a young woman in good health. Sequenced: PBMCs. The chain has TRBV19 and TRBJ1-5; no reliable D call. The CDR3 region is CASNARENQPQHF. The CDR3 DNA follows: TGTGCCAGTAATGCGCGGGAAAATCAGCCCCAGCATTTT.